This TCR beta chain appears in the sequencing data of a study of blood T cell repertoires in COVID-19. Study overall: The samples span acute and convalescent COVID-19 from the United States, Italy and Spain.

Germline CDR1 is ENHRY and CDR2 is SYGVKD. CDR3 size: 13 residues. V was cut by 6 bases and J by 4 bases, with 10 bases left in between. As originally analysed: Quantification of nucleated cells was approximated via reference gene primer amplification. Produced via immunoSEQ multiplex PCR; TCRdb's table is partial and in-frame only. The V and J calls and clone size were taken over from that table, and D and trimming were inferred from the DNA. The table has approximately 140,000 clones, approximately 86% seen once. The chain couples TRBV10-3 to TRBJ1-5, with TRBD1 as a possible D gene (6 bases). The sample taken for sequencing was PBMCs or T cells enriched from blood (not recorded which). The source of this sequence is a woman between 40 and 55 years old who had been exposed to COVID-19. The CDR3 is CAIRGARNQPQHF. CDR3 in DNA: TGTGCCATCAGGGGGGCGAGAAATCAGCCCCAGCATTTT.